This T cell receptor (beta chain) was captured by sequencing in a study of blood T cell repertoires in COVID-19. Germline V gene sequence: CDR1 SGHNT, CDR2 YENEEA. The CDR3 length is 17 residues. Trimming pared 1 base from V and 5 bases from J, leaving 20 bases between. Per the original data handling: Reference gene primer amplification yielded estimated nucleated cell counts. Profiling relied on immunoSEQ multiplex PCR, and the TCRdb table lists in-frame clones only, not all of them. D and trimming were read from the DNA, whereas the V and J calls and clone size are those reported in that table. Counted here are 200,000 to 250,000 clones, about 82% occurring once; the ten biggest clones make up 2% to 2.5%. Participants were aged about 18 to 100 years from around 24 US areas. Participants had their cohort set by participant-reported clinical history.

The V gene is TRBV11-3, the J gene TRBJ1-1; weak D call: TRBD1 (6 bases). The source of this sequence is a woman aged 50 to 65 who had recovered from COVID-19. Material for sequencing was PBMCs or T cells enriched from blood (not recorded which). The CDR3 sequence is CASSLVWGGREPTEAFF. The CDR3, as DNA: TGTGCCAGCAGCTTAGTTTGGGGGGGCAGGGAGCCGACTGAAGCTTTCTTT.